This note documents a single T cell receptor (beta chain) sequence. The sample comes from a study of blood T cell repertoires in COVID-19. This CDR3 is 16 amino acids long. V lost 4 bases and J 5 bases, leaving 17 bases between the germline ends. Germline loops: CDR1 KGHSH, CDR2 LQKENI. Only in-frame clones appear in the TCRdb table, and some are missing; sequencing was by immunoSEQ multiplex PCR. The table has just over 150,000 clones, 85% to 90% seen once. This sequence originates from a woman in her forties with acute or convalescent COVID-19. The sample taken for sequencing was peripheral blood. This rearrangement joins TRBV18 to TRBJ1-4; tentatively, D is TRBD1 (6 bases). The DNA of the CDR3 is TGTGCCAGCTCACTTAATACAGGGCTGGGGAATGAAAAACTGTTTTTT. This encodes CASSLNTGLGNEKLFF. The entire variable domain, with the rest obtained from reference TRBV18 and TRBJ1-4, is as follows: NAGVMQNPRHLVRRRGQEARLRCSPMKGHSHVYWYRQLPEEGLKFMVYLQKENIIDESGMPKERFSAEFPKEGPSILRIQQVVRGDSAAYFCASSLNTGLGNEKLFFGSGTQLSVL.